Below are 10 T cell receptor beta chains sequenced from a single sample in a study of neurological immune-mediated disorders. TCRdb fed the 5' RACE reads into MiXCR, producing one record per CDR3 protein. Of 80,000 to 100,000 distinct CDR3 sequences listed, around 6% are singletons. Stated time point: longitudinal time-point 2. The sequencing input was PBMCs. Every receptor here comes from a woman aged 60 to 75 with multiple sclerosis.

This clonotype was seen many times. The CDR3 is CASSWGGRAGARQFF. The CDR3 DNA reads as TGTGCCAGCAGCTGGGGGGGAAGAGCGGGGGCCAGGCAGTTCTTC. The chain has TRBV3-1 and TRBJ2-1; 8 bases agree with TRBD2. Per the germline V gene, CDR1 is LGHDT and CDR2 is YNNKEL (reference sequence). The CDR3 consists of 15 residues. J gave up 12 bases and V 5 bases, and 15 bases lay outside the gene matches.

This clonotype was counted at least ten times. In DNA, the CDR3 is TGCAGCGCTACTCCCGGCCCCGACTCCGGGTCGCAGTATTTT. The encoded protein is CSATPGPDSGSQYF. The chain joins TRBV29-1 to TRBJ2-3; D unclear. The V gene's germline CDR1 is SQVTM and CDR2 ANQGSEA. Trimming removed 7 bases at V and 10 bases at J, with 24 bases between. This CDR3 comprises 14 residues.

This clonotype occurred many times. The V call is TRBV28, the J call TRBJ1-5; D is ambiguous. The CDR3 is 17 amino acids. The ends were cut back, 6 bases at V and 0 bases at J, with 18 bases in the middle. The germline CDR1 and CDR2 sequences are MDHEN and SYDVKM. DNA for the CDR3: TGTGCCAGCAGATTCCCCTCCCGGGCCGCTAGCAATCAGCCCCAGCATTTT. This translates into CASRFPSRAASNQPQHF.

CDR3: CASSRPTNEKLFF. The DNA of the CDR3 is TGTGCCAGCTCGCGGCCAACTAATGAAAAACTGTTTTTT. The chain carries TRBV18 and TRBJ1-4; D unclear. Deletions cut 6 bases from V and 0 bases from J, with 5 bases between. The germline CDR1 and CDR2 sequences are KGHSH and LQKENI. The CDR3 loop spans 13 amino acids.

This clonotype came up many times. This sequence joins TRBV5-1 and TRBJ2-3, with 10 bases that match TRBD1. The CDR3 covers 15 residues. V shed 2 bases, J shed 3 bases, and the junction held 3 bases outside the gene matches. CDR1 and CDR2 (germline): SGHRS, YFSETQ. Here the CDR3 reads CASSFRTGGTDTQYF. The CDR3 bases are TGCGCCAGCAGCTTCAGGACAGGGGGGACAGATACGCAGTATTTT.

This clonotype was counted ten times or more. V gene TRBV5-1 combines with J gene TRBJ1-1, with 12 bases aligning to TRBD1. V gave up 3 bases and J gave up 8 bases; unmatched junction bases: 5. In germline, CDR1 is SGHRS, CDR2 YFSETQ. The CDR3 has 14 amino acids. This chain's CDR3 is CASSSGTGGGEAFF. CDR3 DNA sequence: TGCGCCAGCAGCTCCGGGACAGGGGGCGGGGAAGCTTTCTTT. The full variable domain, with the rest looked up from reference TRBV5-1 and TRBJ1-1, is KAGVTQTPRYLIKTRGQQVTLSCSPISGHRSVSWYQQTPGQGLQFLFEYFSETQRNKGNFPGRFSGRQFSNSRSEMNVSTLELGDSALYLCASSSGTGGGEAFFGQGTRLTVV.

The chain combines TRBV7-8 with TRBJ2-4; maybe TRBD2 (6 bases). The V end lost 1 base, the J end lost 9 bases, and 10 bases lay between the germline ends. CDR1 and CDR2 from the germline V gene are SGHVS and FQNEAQ. The CDR3 is made up of 13 amino acids. CDR3 amino acids: CASSLGGAGIQYF. The DNA for the CDR3 is TGTGCCAGCAGCTTAGGCGGGGCGGGCATTCAGTACTTC. The complete variable domain, with remaining parts taken from reference TRBV7-8 and TRBJ2-4, reads GAGVSQSPRYKVAKRGQDVALRCDPISGHVSLFWYQQALGQGPEFLTYFQNEAQLDKSGLPSDRFFAERPEGSVSTLKIQRTQQEDSAVYLCASSLGGAGIQYFGAGTRLSVL.

This clonotype was seen many times. The V and J genes are TRBV27 and TRBJ1-1; TRBD1 aligns across 12 bases. Looked up from germline, CDR1 is MNHEY and CDR2 is SMNVEV (reference sequence). The CDR3 has 14 residues. Trimming removed 6 bases from V and 10 bases from J; junction bases left unmatched: 9. The CDR3 region is CASSPPGQGALAFF. As DNA, the CDR3 is TGTGCCAGCAGCCCCCCGGGACAGGGGGCCTTAGCTTTCTTT.

There are many counts of this clonotype. V and J are TRBV5-1 and TRBJ1-5; D remains ambiguous. V lost 0 bases and J lost 7, with 14 bases in between. The CDR3 runs 15 residues. Germline CDR1 SGHRS, CDR2 YFSETQ. The CDR3 region is CASSLDGPSEQPQHF. The CDR3 region has the DNA TGCGCCAGCAGCTTGGATGGCCCCTCCGAGCAGCCCCAGCATTTT.

This clonotype occurred many times. V is TRBV3-1 and J is TRBJ2-7; D may be TRBD1 or TRBD2 (5 bases each). V shed 4 bases and J shed 2 bases, with 12 bases lying between them. The germline CDR1 and CDR2 sequences are LGHDT and YNNKEL (reference sequence). The CDR3 has 14 amino acids. CDR3 sequence reads: CASSPAGGTYEQYF. The CDR3 bases are TGTGCCAGCAGCCCGGCTGGGGGAACCTACGAGCAGTACTTC.